The 12 T cell receptor beta chains below come from one sample, sequenced in a study of response to subunit inactivated influenza vaccine. TCRdb recomputed calls from the RT-PCR reads with MiXCR, one row per CDR3 protein. This repertoire shows about 700,000 distinct CDR3 sequences, about 15% found once; its top ten account for 5.5% to 8%. The starting material was PBMCs from blood, obtained 14 days before vaccination. These receptors came from a man aged 50 to 60 who received an inactivated influenza vaccine.

The chain joins TRBV4-2 to TRBJ2-7, with D unclear. The V end lost 1 base, the J end lost 5 bases, and 12 bases lay between the germline ends. The CDR3 spans 14 residues. Per the germline V gene, CDR1 is LGHNA and CDR2 is YNFKEQ. CDR3 nucleotide sequence: TGTGCCAGCAGCCAAGCCGGCGGCTGGGACGAGCAGTACTTC. Translating gives CASSQAGGWDEQYF.

There are a few counts of this clonotype. The chain carries TRBV29-1 and TRBJ2-3; D gene ambiguous. The CDR3 sequence is 13 residues long. The V and J ends lost 6 bases and 0 bases respectively, with 10 bases between them. Germline CDR1 and CDR2: SQVTM and ANQGSEA. As DNA, the CDR3 is TGCAGCGTAACGGGCAGAAGCACAGATACGCAGTATTTT. Translation: CSVTGRSTDTQYF.

This chain connects TRBV24-1 to TRBJ2-1, with D possibly being TRBD1 (5 bases). Trimming pared 3 bases from V and 0 bases from J, leaving 11 bases between. The CDR3 spans 16 residues. Germline lookup yields CDR1 KGHDR and CDR2 SFDVKD. Here the CDR3 reads CATSDGAIGSYNEQFF. The CDR3 coding sequence is TGTGCCACCAGTGATGGGGCCATCGGCTCCTACAATGAGCAGTTCTTC.

This clonotype was counted only a few times. This chain joins TRBV11-2 and TRBJ2-2; D remains ambiguous. This CDR3 region has 14 residues. Deletions cut 3 bases from V and 1 base from J, with 6 bases between. Germline V gene data show CDR1 as SGHAT and CDR2 as FQNNGV. CDR3 sequence (DNA): TGTGCCAGCAGCTTTCTAGAGAACACCGGGGAGCTGTTTTTT. Amino acids: CASSFLENTGELFF.

The rearrangement joins TRBV20-1 to TRBJ2-7; D unclear. This CDR3 is built from 13 residues. The germline CDR1 and CDR2 sequences are DFQATT and SNEGSKA (reference sequence). Trimming took 3 bases from V and 6 from J, leaving 15 bases between them. The CDR3 loop is CSARRLQIGEQYF. CDR3 sequence (DNA): TGCAGTGCTAGGAGGCTCCAAATTGGCGAGCAGTACTTC.

This clonotype has a handful of counts. V gene TRBV20-1 combines with J gene TRBJ2-7, with 9 bases that match TRBD2. V was clipped by 6 bases and J by 2 bases; unmatched bases: 8. Looked up from germline, CDR1 is DFQATT and CDR2 is SNEGSKA (reference sequence). CDR3 size: 14 residues. The CDR3 DNA reads as TGCAGTGCACATCCTAGCGGGACCACCTACGAGCAGTACTTC. Its protein product is CSAHPSGTTYEQYF.

The chain carries TRBV7-9 and TRBJ2-2; D is possibly TRBD2 (6 bases). CDR1 and CDR2 from the germline V gene are SEHNR and FQNEAQ (reference sequence). CDR3 length: 16 amino acids. The V gene lost 1 base and the J gene lost 1 base, with 10 bases spanning the gap. The CDR3 protein is CASSLDLGLNTGELFF. CDR3 nucleotide sequence: TGTGCCAGCAGCTTAGATCTGGGACTGAACACCGGGGAGCTGTTTTTT.

The chain employs TRBV7-6 and TRBJ2-5; 7 bases map to TRBD2. The CDR3 runs 13 residues. The V and J ends lost 8 bases and 0 bases, in that order; junction bases with no gene match: 3. Per germline, CDR1 SGHVS and CDR2 FNYEAQ. In DNA form, the CDR3 reads TGTGCCAGCCAAGCGGGAAACCAAGAGACCCAGTACTTC. It encodes CASQAGNQETQYF.

This clonotype was observed many times. This could be a read error, since a much larger clone is one nucleotide away. The chain links TRBV3-1 to TRBJ2-7; D gene uncertain. CDR1 LGHDT and CDR2 YNNKEL come from the germline V gene (reference sequence). This CDR3 spans 11 amino acids. Deletions cut 1 base from V and 5 bases from J, with 3 bases between. The CDR3 is CASSQGNEQYF. The CDR3 region has the DNA TGTGCCAGCAGCCAAGGCAACGAGCAGTACTTC.

This clonotype has only a few counts. The rearrangement uses TRBV29-1 and TRBJ1-2, with D possibly being TRBD1 (5 bases). Per germline, CDR1 SQVTM and CDR2 ANQGSEA. V lost 0 bases, J lost 4 bases, and 12 bases lay in between. This CDR3 has 14 amino acids. CDR3 in DNA: TGCAGCGTTGAAGAAAGGGACGGAGTCTATGGCTACACCTTC. This sequence encodes CSVEERDGVYGYTF.

The chain has TRBV18 and TRBJ1-5; 7 bases map to TRBD1. The CDR3 has 17 residues. With V trimmed by 2 bases and J by 4 bases, 11 bases remained unmatched. Germline values: CDR1 KGHSH, CDR2 LQKENI. Written as DNA, the CDR3 is TGTGCCAGCTCACCAATGACAGGGAGGGGGAGAAATCAGCCCCAGCATTTT. Its translation is CASSPMTGRGRNQPQHF.

This clonotype was seen more than once but under ten times. The chain carries TRBV6-1 and TRBJ1-1, with D tentatively TRBD1 (6 bases). Trimming removed 6 bases from V and 1 base from J, with 12 bases in between. The CDR3 consists of 14 residues. From germline, CDR1 is MNHNS and CDR2 SASEGT. The CDR3 here is CASRVQGKNTEAFF. In nucleotides, the CDR3 is TGTGCCAGCAGGGTGCAGGGGAAGAACACTGAAGCTTTCTTT.